This is a list of T cell receptor beta chains from one sample in a study of control samples from healthy donors and cancer patients. Method: immunoSEQ multiplex PCR; TCRdb's copy keeps in-frame clones and lacks some. Of 65,000 to 95,000 clones in the sample, approximately 87% were seen once. Sequencing was done on a sample of blood. The origin of the receptors is a man aged 45-65 years in good health. The CDR3 runs from the conserved cysteine through the conserved F or W. D genes are given only for firm matches. Size is stated for part of the rows, as once, few or many counts, or as a class when the clone is expanded.

D	J	size	V	DNA	CDR3
TRBD1	TRBJ2-7	.	TRBV7-8	TGTGCCAGCAGCTTATTGAGTCTGGGACAGGGGACCTCCTACGAGCAGTACTTC	CASSLLSLGQGTSYEQYF
.	TRBJ2-7	.	TRBV4-2	TGTGCCAGCAGCCAAGAACACAGTTCCTACGAGCAGTACTTC	CASSQEHSSYEQYF
TRBD2	TRBJ2-5	.	TRBV7-2	TGTGCCATCTCCTCTCCAGCGGGGCAAGAGACCCAGTACTTC	CAISSPAGQETQYF
.	TRBJ2-3	.	TRBV7-3	TGTGCCAGCAGCCCCGATTCCCCTAGCACAGATACGCAGTATTTT	CASSPDSPSTDTQYF
TRBD2	TRBJ2-5	.	TRBV28	TGTGCCAGCAGTGAGGCGGGGGGGCGTGAGACCCAGTACTTC	CASSEAGGRETQYF
TRBD1	TRBJ1-5	.	TRBV18	TGTGCCAGCTCACTGACAGGGATGGATCAGCCCCAGCATTTT	CASSLTGMDQPQHF
.	TRBJ1-2	.	TRBV30	TGTGCCCAGAAAGCTAACTATGGCTACACCTTC	CAQKANYGYTF
.	TRBJ1-2	.	TRBV24-1	TGTGCCACCAGTAGTGGGGTGAACTATGGCTACACCTTC	CATSSGVNYGYTF
.	TRBJ2-7	.	TRBV29-1	TGCAGCGTTGTCGTCTTTGCACTTGGGACCTACGAGCAGTACTTC	CSVVVFALGTYEQYF
.	TRBJ2-1	.	TRBV7-2	TGTGCCAGCAGCTCGGCTAGCTCCTACAATGAGCAGTTCTTC	CASSSASSYNEQFF
.	TRBJ1-5	.	TRBV11-3	TGTGCCAGCAGCTTACCCCAGGACAGCGAAAATAGCAATCAGCCCCAGCATTTT	CASSLPQDSENSNQPQHF
.	TRBJ2-1	.	TRBV3-1/TRBV3-2	TGTGCCAGCAGCCAAGTAGAGACAACCGAGCAGTTCTTC	CASSQVETTEQFF
TRBD1	TRBJ1-2	once	TRBV14	TGTGCCAGCTCTCCGGGACAGGGCCTCCGCTACACCTTC	CASSPGQGLRYTF
TRBD2	TRBJ2-3	.	TRBV29-1	TGCAGCGTTGCGATAGCGGGGGAATTAGATACGCAGTATTTT	CSVAIAGELDTQYF
.	TRBJ1-5	.	TRBV4-3	TGCGCCAGCAGCCAAGGCTACTCAAGGGATCAGCCCCAGCATTTT	CASSQGYSRDQPQHF
.	TRBJ2-1	.	TRBV12-3/TRBV12-4	TGTGCCAGCAGTCCAACCTCGTACAATGAGCAGTTCTTC	CASSPTSYNEQFF
.	TRBJ2-5	.	TRBV5-4	TGTGCCAGCAGCTTTGGAGGAACAGAAGAGACCCAGTACTTC	CASSFGGTEETQYF
.	TRBJ1-1	.	TRBV2	TGTGCCAGCATTAGGACCGGGGGGAACACTGAAGCTTTCTTT	CASIRTGGNTEAFF
TRBD1	TRBJ1-6	.	TRBV6-5	TGTGCCAGCAGCCACCGACAGGGAGTGACACCCCTCCACTTT	CASSHRQGVTPLHF
.	TRBJ2-5	.	TRBV5-6	TGTGCCAGCCGCCCAATGGGGGGCATAGAGACCCAGTACTTC	CASRPMGGIETQYF
TRBD2	TRBJ2-6	.	TRBV4-3	TGCGCCAGCAGCCAAGATCCAGCGGGGCACTCTGGGGCCAACGTCCTGACTTTC	CASSQDPAGHSGANVLTF
TRBD2	TRBJ2-7	.	TRBV6-5	TGTGCCACCCTGGGGGGGGGAGCCTACGAGCAGTACTTC	CATLGGGAYEQYF
.	TRBJ2-3	once	TRBV5-1	TGCGCCAGCAGCTTGGAAGGGGGAGGGGCACCAGATACGCAGTATTTT	CASSLEGGGAPDTQYF
.	TRBJ1-4	few	TRBV25-1	TGTGCCAGCAGTCTAGATCAAGGCCATTCTAATGAAAAACTGTTTTTT	CASSLDQGHSNEKLFF
TRBD1	TRBJ2-1	.	TRBV9	TGTGCCAGCAGCACACAGACAGGGGCGGTGGAGCAGTTCTTC	CASSTQTGAVEQFF
.	TRBJ2-7	.	TRBV27	TGTGCCAGCAGTTTAGACCGGTCCTACGAGCAGTACTTC	CASSLDRSYEQYF
TRBD2	TRBJ2-5	.	TRBV24-1	TGTGCCACCAGTGATTCCCAACTAGCGGGGGGCGGGGAGACCCAGTACTTC	CATSDSQLAGGGETQYF
.	TRBJ1-5	.	TRBV12-3/TRBV12-4	TGTGCCAGCAGTTTTCGCCCAATTCAGCCCCAGCATTTT	CASSFRPIQPQHF
TRBD1	TRBJ1-5	.	TRBV18	TGTGCCAGCTCGACAGGGGTAGTGCGGCAGCCCCAGCATTTT	CASSTGVVRQPQHF
.	TRBJ1-1	.	TRBV10-2	TGCGCCAGCAGGGACTCAAGCACTGAAGCTTTCTTT	CASRDSSTEAFF
.	TRBJ1-6	.	TRBV13	TGTGCCAGCAGCTTAGGGTCGGGAAATAATTCACCCCTCCACTTT	CASSLGSGNNSPLHF
.	TRBJ1-2	.	TRBV29-1	TGCAGCGTTGAGTTGGGCACAGGGTACTATGGCTACACCTTC	CSVELGTGYYGYTF
TRBD1	TRBJ2-2	.	TRBV7-2	TGTGCCAGCAGCTCCGGACAGGGCCACGGGGAGCTGTTTTTT	CASSSGQGHGELFF
.	TRBJ1-2	.	TRBV6-5	TGTGCCAGCGAACGGTGGGGAGGGGTCTATGGCTACACCTTC	CASERWGGVYGYTF
.	TRBJ1-1	.	TRBV12-3/TRBV12-4	TGTGCCAGCAGTTTAACAGAGAACACTGAAGCTTTCTTT	CASSLTENTEAFF
.	TRBJ2-6	.	TRBV19	TGTGCCAGTAGGGACGGAGGAACCGGGGCCAACGTCCTGACTTTC	CASRDGGTGANVLTF
.	TRBJ1-2	.	TRBV18	TGTGCCAGCTCAAGTTCTGGGGGCGAAATTGGCTACACCTTC	CASSSSGGEIGYTF
TRBD2	TRBJ2-5	.	TRBV7-9	TGTGCCAGCAGCCCCCACGGTAGCGGGAGCGAGGAGACCCAGTACTTC	CASSPHGSGSEETQYF
.	TRBJ2-6	.	TRBV9	TGTGCCAGCAGCGTTAACTCTGGGGCCAACGTCCTGACTTTC	CASSVNSGANVLTF
.	TRBJ1-3	once	TRBV6-6	TGTGCCAGCAGCCGACAAATTCCGTCGGCCAGCTCTGGAAACACCATATATTTT	CASSRQIPSASSGNTIYF
.	TRBJ1-6	.	TRBV29-1	TGCAGCGTTCGGACAGCAGATAATTCACCCCTCCACTTT	CSVRTADNSPLHF
TRBD1	TRBJ2-5	.	TRBV29-1	TGCAGCGTTGACGGACAGGGGCAAGAGACCCAGTACTTC	CSVDGQGQETQYF
TRBD2	TRBJ2-3	.	TRBV5-8	TGTGCCAGCAGCCTGGGACTAGCGGGAGCGACAGATACGCAGTATTTT	CASSLGLAGATDTQYF
TRBD2	TRBJ2-1	.	TRBV6-2/TRBV6-3	TGTGCCAGCAGTTACGAGTTAGCGGGGGGGCATGAGCAGTTCTTC	CASSYELAGGHEQFF
.	TRBJ1-3	once	TRBV9	TGTGCCAGCAGCCTGGGGTGGACGAGCTCTGGAAACACCATATATTTT	CASSLGWTSSGNTIYF
.	TRBJ2-7	.	TRBV6-5	TGTGCCAGCAGTTACTCCGGGTTCGGCGAGCAGTACTTC	CASSYSGFGEQYF
.	TRBJ1-3	.	TRBV25-1	TGTGCCAGCAGTGAATCTACAGGGGGAAACACCATATATTTT	CASSESTGGNTIYF
.	TRBJ1-3	once	TRBV28	TGTGCCAGCAGTTTGAGCGGGGCCTCTGGAAACACCATATATTTT	CASSLSGASGNTIYF
TRBD2	TRBJ2-4	.	TRBV7-2	TGTGCCAGCAGCCCGGGGGGGATAGCCAAAAACATTCAGTACTTC	CASSPGGIAKNIQYF
.	TRBJ1-1	.	TRBV12-3/TRBV12-4	TGTGCCAGCAGTTTAGTTCCGCAGGGTGGAGCTTTCTTT	CASSLVPQGGAFF
TRBD1	TRBJ2-1	.	TRBV24-1	TGTGCCACCAGTGATTCAGGGGGTTGGTATGAGCAGTTCTTC	CATSDSGGWYEQFF
.	TRBJ1-1	few	TRBV10-3	TGTGCCATCGGATCCGGGACAATAACTTTCTTT	CAIGSGTITFF
.	TRBJ1-5	.	TRBV5-5	TGTGCCAGCAGCCTTAGCCGGGTCTATAGCAATCAGCCCCAGCATTTT	CASSLSRVYSNQPQHF
.	TRBJ2-7	.	TRBV6-2/TRBV6-3	TGTGCCAGCAGCCAGGGTCCATACGAGCAGTACTTC	CASSQGPYEQYF